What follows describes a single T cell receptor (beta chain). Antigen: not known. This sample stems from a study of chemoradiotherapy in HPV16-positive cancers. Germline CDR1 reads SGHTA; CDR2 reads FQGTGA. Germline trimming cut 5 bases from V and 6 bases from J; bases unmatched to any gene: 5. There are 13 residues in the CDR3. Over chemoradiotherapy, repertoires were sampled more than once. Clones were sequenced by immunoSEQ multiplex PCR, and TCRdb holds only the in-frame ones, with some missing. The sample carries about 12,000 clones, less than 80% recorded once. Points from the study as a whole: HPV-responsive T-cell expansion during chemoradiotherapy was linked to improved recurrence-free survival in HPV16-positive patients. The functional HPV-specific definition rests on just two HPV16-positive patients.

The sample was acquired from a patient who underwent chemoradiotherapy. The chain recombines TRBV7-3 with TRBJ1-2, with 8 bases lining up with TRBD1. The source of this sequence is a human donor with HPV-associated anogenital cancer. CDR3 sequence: CASSPDRGDGYTF. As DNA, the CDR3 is TGTGCCAGCAGCCCAGACAGGGGAGATGGCTACACCTTC.